This T cell receptor beta chain was obtained from a study of OX40 agonist ivuxolimab in advanced cancers. About the research overall: Males comprised approximately 84% of the group, whose mean age was approximately 62 years (range 23 to 79).

The CDR3 has 13 residues. The V end lost 4 bases, the J end lost 6 bases, and 10 bases lay between the germline ends. Germline loops: CDR1 SEHNR, CDR2 FQNEAQ (reference sequence). Here immunoSEQ multiplex PCR was the method, and the copy in TCRdb shows in-frame clones only, minus some. The repertoire includes 20,000 to 30,000 clones, around nine tenths of them detected once, and roughly 10% sits in the top ten. V usage is TRBV7-9 and J usage is TRBJ1-5; maybe TRBD1 (6 bases). Sequenced here: CD4+ or CD8+ T cells sorted from blood, sampled in a trial of the OX40 agonist ivuxolimab. The receptor was derived from an adult with an advanced solid tumor such as melanoma, head and neck, liver or kidney cancer. CDR3 region: CASSYREGQPQHF. CDR3 sequence (DNA): TGTGCCAGCAGCTACAGGGAAGGTCAGCCCCAGCATTTT.